The 23 T cell receptor beta chains in this list originate from one sample, sequenced in a study of T cells in Graves' hyperthyroidism and ophthalmopathy. Amplified TCR beta CDR3 regions derived from RNA transcripts. First-round RT-PCR targeting the TCR CDR3 was performed with the HTBI primer set. TCRdb itself ran the multiplex PCR reads through MiXCR, one entry per CDR3 protein. The table shows a few hundred thousand distinct CDR3 sequences, with under 20% occurring only once. Sequenced input: blood. All receptors derive from a man aged 18 to 30 with Graves' ophthalmopathy.

The table lists this clonotype with a few counts. The J gene is TRBJ1-2, the V gene TRBV28; D is undetermined. V was cut by 3 bases and J by 4 bases, with 6 bases left in between. The germline V gene encodes CDR1 MDHEN and CDR2 SYDVKM. The CDR3 length is 12 residues. CDR3: CASSLAPYGYTF. The CDR3 nucleotides are TGTGCCAGCAGTTTGGCCCCCTATGGCTACACCTTC.

There are a few counts of this clonotype. A much larger clone lies a single base off, so this may be a read error. V gene TRBV12-3 or TRBV12-4 combines with J gene TRBJ1-5, with D perhaps TRBD1 (5 bases). This CDR3 spans 15 amino acids. Trimming pared 7 bases from V and 4 bases from J, leaving 17 bases between. The DNA of the CDR3 is TGTGCCAGCATCCAAAGACAGTGGGATAATCAGCCCCAGCATTTT. It is translated as CASIQRQWDNQPQHF.

This clonotype showed up many times. The chain uses TRBV9 and TRBJ2-7; D is uncertain. V was pared by 4 bases and J by 1 base, with 15 bases between. CDR3 length: 15 amino acids. Germline V gene data show CDR1 as SGDLS and CDR2 as YYNGEE. This chain's CDR3 is CASSPDGFFSYEQYF. The CDR3 DNA reads TGTGCCAGCAGCCCGGACGGGTTCTTTTCCTACGAGCAGTACTTC.

This clonotype was observed many times. The J gene is TRBJ2-7, the V gene TRBV12-3 or TRBV12-4; D call uncertain. V dropped 6 bases and J dropped 0 bases, with 12 bases sitting between them. The CDR3 is made up of 14 amino acids. CDR3 nucleotides: TGTGCCAGCAGGGCAGGAAGCTTCTCCTACGAGCAGTACTTC. Its protein product is CASRAGSFSYEQYF.

This clonotype has a count of ten or more. The CDR3 DNA reads TGCAGTCGGGGCGGGCCGACTGAAGCTTTCTTT. Translation gives CSRGGPTEAFF. The chain uses TRBV20-1 and TRBJ1-1; D might be TRBD1 (5 bases). CDR3 length: 11 amino acids. The germline gives CDR1 DFQATT, CDR2 SNEGSKA (reference sequence). Between the trimmed V and J ends, which lost 8 bases and 5 bases, there was a span of 12 bases.

This clonotype was counted many times. The CDR3 region has the DNA TGTGCCAGCAGTCAGGGGGCCTATAATTCACCCCTCCACTTT. It is translated as CASSQGAYNSPLHF. The chain has TRBV12-3 or TRBV12-4 and TRBJ1-6; TRBD1 matches at 7 bases. CDR3 size: 14 residues. With 5 bases clipped from V and 2 bases from J, the junction kept 0 bases outside the gene matches.

This clonotype appeared many times. This chain connects TRBV24-1 to TRBJ2-5; D not resolved. V shed 4 bases and J shed 0 bases, with 11 bases lying between them. In germline, CDR1 is KGHDR, CDR2 SFDVKD. The CDR3 has 15 residues. The CDR3 here is CATSDSSPYQETQYF. DNA of the CDR3: TGTGCCACCAGTGACTCCTCTCCGTACCAAGAGACCCAGTACTTC.

This clonotype occurred a few times. The J gene is TRBJ2-2, the V gene TRBV9; the D call may be TRBD1 or TRBD2 (5 bases each). This CDR3 region has 17 residues. V was pared by 1 base and J by 2 bases, with 15 bases between. Germline-derived CDR1 and CDR2 are SGDLS and YYNGEE. The CDR3 region has the DNA TGTGCCAGCAGCGTAAGTCGGCAGGGACCCAACACCGGGGAGCTGTTTTTT. This gives the protein CASSVSRQGPNTGELFF.

This clonotype came up many times. The chain recombines TRBV6-2 or TRBV6-3 with TRBJ2-1, with 8 bases aligning to TRBD2. Germline V gene data show CDR1 as MNHEY and CDR2 as SVGEGT. CDR3 length: 15 residues. V was pared by 8 bases and J by 9 bases, with 15 bases of the junction left unmatched. CDR3 region: CASENSGGPVGEQFF. CDR3 DNA sequence: TGTGCCAGCGAGAACTCGGGGGGGCCCGTCGGTGAGCAGTTCTTC.

The chain recombines TRBV24-1 with TRBJ2-3; 11 nucleotides line up with TRBD2. V was clipped by 7 bases and J by 2 bases; unmatched bases: 4. This CDR3 has 15 residues. Germline V lookup: CDR1 KGHDR, CDR2 SFDVKD. Here the CDR3 reads CATRGTSGYTDTQYF. In nucleotides, the CDR3 is TGTGCCACCAGAGGGACTAGCGGTTACACAGATACGCAGTATTTT.

This clonotype appeared many times. In DNA form, the CDR3 reads TGCAGTGCTAGAGTCACCTCCGGGACAGGGACCCATGGCTACACCTTC. This sequence encodes CSARVTSGTGTHGYTF. This chain links TRBV20-1 with TRBJ1-2; 9 nucleotides agree with TRBD1. This CDR3 contains 16 residues. Germline V gene sequence: CDR1 DFQATT, CDR2 SNEGSKA (reference sequence). The V gene end was trimmed by 1 base and the J gene end by 6 bases; junction bases not matched to a gene: 12.

This clonotype was recorded at least ten times. V gene TRBV2 combines with J gene TRBJ1-1; no clear D gene. Deletions cut 5 bases from V and 1 base from J, with 8 bases between. Germline lookup yields CDR1 SNHLY and CDR2 FYNNEI. The CDR3 is made up of 13 amino acids. The CDR3 DNA is TGTGCCAGCAGTTCAAGTGAGAACACTGAAGCTTTCTTT. As protein: CASSSSENTEAFF.

The chain combines TRBV2 with TRBJ2-3; 12 positions agree with TRBD2. The CDR3 totals 16 residues. The V gene end was trimmed by 6 bases and the J gene end by 1 base; junction bases not matched to a gene: 5. Germline values: CDR1 SNHLY, CDR2 FYNNEI. The CDR3 loop reads CASRPLAGGGTDTQYF. The CDR3 bases are TGTGCCAGCAGACCCCTAGCGGGGGGGGGCACAGATACGCAGTATTTT.

The V gene is TRBV2, the J gene TRBJ2-2, with 9 bases fitting TRBD2. Germline-derived CDR1 and CDR2 are SNHLY and FYNNEI. Unmatched junction bases numbered 5, after V lost 4 bases and J lost 5 bases. CDR3 length: 15 amino acids. This CDR3 reads CASSGLAGRTGELFF. The CDR3 DNA sequence: TGTGCCAGCAGTGGTCTAGCGGGGAGGACCGGGGAGCTGTTTTTT.

This clonotype was recorded many times. The chain is built from TRBV15 and TRBJ2-7; 13 bases line up with TRBD2. The ends lost 1 base at V and 2 bases at J; junction bases unmatched: 2. The CDR3 has 16 amino acids. Germline V CDR1 and CDR2: LNHNV, YYDKDF (reference sequence). The CDR3 nucleotides read TGTGCCACCAGCAGAGCCACTAGCGGGGGGGCCTACGAGCAGTACTTC. Protein product: CATSRATSGGAYEQYF.

This clonotype was seen a handful of times. V and J are TRBV9 and TRBJ2-1, with D tentatively TRBD2 (6 bases). The CDR3 loop spans 17 amino acids. V lost 4 bases to trimming and J lost 2 bases, with 19 bases between them. Germline assignment: CDR1 SGDLS and CDR2 YYNGEE. The CDR3 nucleotides read TGTGCCAGCAGCCTCGGCGTTAGCGGACCCCCCTACAATGAGCAGTTCTTC. Residues: CASSLGVSGPPYNEQFF.

The chain combines TRBV7-9 with TRBJ2-3; 7 nucleotides line up with TRBD1. Trimming took 5 bases from V and 0 from J; bases not matched to a gene: 8. This CDR3 is built from 16 residues. In germline, CDR1 is SEHNR, CDR2 FQNEAQ (reference sequence). In DNA form, the CDR3 reads TGTGCCAGCAGCACCCGACAGGGTGGTAGCACAGATACGCAGTATTTT. This gives the protein CASSTRQGGSTDTQYF.

V is TRBV3-1 and J is TRBJ1-6; tentatively, D is TRBD1 (6 bases). V was cut by 1 base and J by 10 bases, with 14 bases left in between. CDR3 length equals 15 residues. The germline V gene encodes CDR1 LGHDT and CDR2 YNNKEL (reference sequence). CDR3 region: CASSQGQQGWSPLHF. The CDR3 region has the DNA TGTGCCAGCAGCCAAGGGCAGCAGGGGTGGTCACCCCTCCACTTT.

The J gene is TRBJ2-2, the V gene TRBV18; TRBD2 matches at 7 bases. After removal of 3 bases from V and 4 bases from J, the junction contained 5 bases not matched to a gene. The CDR3 is 15 residues long. CDR1 is KGHSH, CDR2 LQKENI, per germline. Here the CDR3 reads CASSPAGAATGELFF. As DNA, the CDR3 is TGTGCCAGCTCACCGGCGGGAGCCGCCACCGGGGAGCTGTTTTTT.

This clonotype was observed at least ten times. The rearrangement links TRBV5-1 to TRBJ1-2; maybe TRBD1 (6 bases). Trimming left V 0 bases short and J 8 bases short, with 17 bases between. The CDR3 has 15 amino acids. Germline loops: CDR1 SGHRS, CDR2 YFSETQ. CDR3 amino acids: CASSLGDRILVGYTF. As DNA, the CDR3 is TGCGCCAGCAGCTTGGGAGACAGGATCCTCGTGGGCTACACCTTC. Looking up the rest from reference TRBV5-1 and TRBJ1-2 gives the full variable domain: KAGVTQTPRYLIKTRGQQVTLSCSPISGHRSVSWYQQTPGQGLQFLFEYFSETQRNKGNFPGRFSGRQFSNSRSEMNVSTLELGDSALYLCASSLGDRILVGYTFGSGTRLTVV.

This clonotype was seen a few times. The junction differs from germline at one of its ends, possibly a read error. J is TRBJ2-7 and V is TRBV6-9; D not certain. There are 11 residues in the CDR3. The germline gives CDR1 MNHGY, CDR2 SVAAGI. The CDR3 nucleotides are TGTGCCATCAGTTTCAGATACGAGCAGTACTTC. As protein: CAISFRYEQYF.

This clonotype was detected only a few times. The J gene is TRBJ2-7, the V gene TRBV14; D is perhaps TRBD1 (5 bases). Trimming shortened V by 0 bases and J by 3 bases, and 21 bases separated the two germline ends. The CDR3 totals 18 residues. Per germline, CDR1 SGHDN and CDR2 FVKESK. CDR3 DNA sequence: TGTGCCAGCAGCCAAGACAGGGTAGTAGACGCGCTTAGCTACGAGCAGTACTTC. The encoded protein is CASSQDRVVDALSYEQYF.

The chain is built from TRBV12-3 or TRBV12-4 and TRBJ1-6; possible D gene TRBD1, 5 bases. Trimming left V 3 bases short and J 3 bases short, with 6 bases between. This CDR3 has 14 amino acids. CDR3 residues: CASSFRGYNSPLHF. Written as DNA, the CDR3 is TGTGCCAGCAGTTTTAGGGGCTATAATTCACCCCTCCACTTT.